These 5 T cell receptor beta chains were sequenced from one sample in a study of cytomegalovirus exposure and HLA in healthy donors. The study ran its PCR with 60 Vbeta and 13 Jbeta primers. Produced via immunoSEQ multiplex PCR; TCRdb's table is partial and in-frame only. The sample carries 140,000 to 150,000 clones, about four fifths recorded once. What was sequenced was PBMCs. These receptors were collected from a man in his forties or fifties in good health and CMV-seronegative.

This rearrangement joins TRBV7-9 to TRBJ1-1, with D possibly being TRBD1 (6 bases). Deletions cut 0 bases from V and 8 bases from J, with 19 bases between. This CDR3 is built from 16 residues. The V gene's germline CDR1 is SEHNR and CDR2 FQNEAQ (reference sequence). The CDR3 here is CASSLALRTAAVEAFF. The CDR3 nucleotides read TGTGCCAGCAGCTTAGCCCTACGGACAGCCGCCGTAGAAGCTTTCTTT.

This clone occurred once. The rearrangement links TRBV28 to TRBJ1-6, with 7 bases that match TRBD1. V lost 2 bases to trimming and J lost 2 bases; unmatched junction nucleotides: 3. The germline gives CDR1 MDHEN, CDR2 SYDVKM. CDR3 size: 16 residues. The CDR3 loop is CASSLAQGAYNSPLHF. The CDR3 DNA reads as TGTGCCAGCAGTTTAGCGCAGGGGGCCTATAATTCACCCCTCCACTTT.

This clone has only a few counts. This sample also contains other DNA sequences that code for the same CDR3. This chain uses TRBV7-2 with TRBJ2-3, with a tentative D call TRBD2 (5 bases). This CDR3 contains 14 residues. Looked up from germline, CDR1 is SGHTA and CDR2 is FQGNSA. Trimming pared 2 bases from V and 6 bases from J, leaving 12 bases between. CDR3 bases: TGTGCCAGCAGCTTAAGACGGGGTACGGATACGCAGTATTTT. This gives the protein CASSLRRGTDTQYF.

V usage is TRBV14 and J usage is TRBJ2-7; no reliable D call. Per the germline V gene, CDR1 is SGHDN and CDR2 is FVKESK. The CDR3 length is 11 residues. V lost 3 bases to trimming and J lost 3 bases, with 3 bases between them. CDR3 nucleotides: TGTGCCAGCAGCCACTTCTACGAGCAGTACTTC. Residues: CASSHFYEQYF.

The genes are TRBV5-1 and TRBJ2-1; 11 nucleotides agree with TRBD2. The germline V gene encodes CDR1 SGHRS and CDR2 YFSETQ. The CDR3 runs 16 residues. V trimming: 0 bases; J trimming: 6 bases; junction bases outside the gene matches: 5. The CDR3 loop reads CASSLVPSGGSNEQFF. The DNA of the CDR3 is TGCGCCAGCAGCTTGGTCCCTAGCGGGGGGTCCAATGAGCAGTTCTTC.